This TCR beta chain was sequenced in a study of blood T cell repertoires in COVID-19. This clone has only a few counts. The CDR3 has 14 residues. CDR1 is SGHRS and CDR2 is YFSETQ in the germline V gene. The V gene lost 4 bases and the J gene lost 8 bases, with 16 bases spanning the gap. TCRdb's table, derived via immunoSEQ multiplex PCR, lists solely in-frame clones and lacks some. Of approximately 180,000 clones in the sample, around 90% were seen once. This chain uses TRBV5-1 with TRBJ2-1; tentatively, D is TRBD2 (6 bases). Sequences were obtained from peripheral blood. This sequence was found in a woman between 45 and 65 years old with acute or convalescent COVID-19. The CDR3 DNA follows: TGCGCCAGCAGCAGGGACTCTGGAGGTGATGAGCAGTTCTTC. Translated: CASSRDSGGDEQFF.